The 18 T cell receptor beta chains below all came from one sample that was sequenced in a study of blood T cells in healthy people across ages. A second PCR, run for about 7 to 12 cycles, used a sample-barcoded 5' primer plus a J-beta primer mix. Using its own MiXCR run on the 5' RACE reads, TCRdb lists one record per CDR3 protein. This table has some 1,500,000 distinct CDR3 sequences, under 55% appearing once. Material: blood. These receptors all stem from a young woman in good health.

The V and J genes are TRBV29-1 and TRBJ1-1; D might be TRBD1 (5 bases). The V and J ends lost 1 base and 7 bases respectively, with 16 bases between them. Germline V lookup: CDR1 SQVTM, CDR2 ANQGSEA. The CDR3 has 14 amino acids. The CDR3 protein is CSVEGDGVSGEAFF. Written as DNA, the CDR3 is TGCAGCGTTGAAGGGGACGGAGTAAGCGGTGAAGCTTTCTTT.

This clonotype has more than one count but fewer than ten. In nucleotides, the CDR3 is TGTGCCAGCAAGGCAGGGAGGGCAACTAATGAAAAACTGTTTTTT. It codes for CASKAGRATNEKLFF. The chain couples TRBV12-3 or TRBV12-4 to TRBJ1-4; D possibly corresponds to TRBD1 (5 bases). The V end lost 7 bases, the J end lost 0 bases, and 12 bases lay between the germline ends. The CDR3 contains 15 residues.

The chain carries TRBV4-1 and TRBJ1-2; 7 nucleotides match TRBD1. The germline CDR1 and CDR2 sequences are MGHRA and YSYEKL. The CDR3 has 16 amino acids. The J segment lost 1 base and the V segment lost 0 bases, leaving 5 bases of the junction unmatched. CDR3 residues: CASSQDDRAINYGYTF. The CDR3 nucleotides read TGCGCCAGCAGCCAAGATGACAGGGCTATTAACTATGGCTACACCTTC.

The V call is TRBV7-9, the J call TRBJ2-7; D is possibly TRBD1 (5 bases). Germline V CDR1 and CDR2: SEHNR, FQNEAQ (reference sequence). V lost 2 bases and J lost 6, with 14 bases in between. CDR3 length: 14 residues. CDR3 bases: TGTGCCAGCAGCTTACAGGGTAAAAGCTGCGAGCAGTACTTC. It yields the protein CASSLQGKSCEQYF. The whole variable domain, filled in from reference TRBV7-9 and TRBJ2-7, reads DTGVSQNPRHKITKRGQNVTFRCDPISEHNRLYWYRQTLGQGPEFLTYFQNEAQLEKSRLLSDRFSAERPKGSFSTLEIQRTEQGDSAMYLCASSLQGKSCEQYFGPGTRLTVT.

The rearrangement uses TRBV20-1 and TRBJ2-1; 8 nucleotides match TRBD2. Germline CDR1 and CDR2: DFQATT and SNEGSKA (reference sequence). V lost 0 bases, J lost 6 bases, and 4 bases stayed unmatched. This CDR3 region has 14 residues. CDR3 in DNA: TGCAGTGCTAGAGACGGGAGGGCCCCCAATGAGCAGTTCTTC. Its protein is CSARDGRAPNEQFF.

In its sample, this clonotype was seen a few times. V gene TRBV7-9 combines with J gene TRBJ2-1; 7 nucleotides match TRBD1. V lost 4 bases, J lost 5 bases, and 8 bases stayed unmatched. The CDR3 extends over 15 amino acids. Germline V gene lookup returns CDR1 SEHNR and CDR2 FQNEAQ (reference sequence). Written as DNA, the CDR3 is TGTGCCAGCAGCTCACTCGGGACAGTAGACAATGAGCAGTTCTTC. This codes for CASSSLGTVDNEQFF.

The chain has TRBV2 and TRBJ2-7; D unresolved. Germline CDR1 is SNHLY and CDR2 is FYNNEI. Trimming took off 0 bases at V and 3 bases at J, with 6 bases between the two ends. This CDR3 has 13 residues. The CDR3 DNA follows: TGTGCCAGCAGTGAAGCGAAATTCTACGAGCAGTACTTC. Translating it yields CASSEAKFYEQYF.

V gene TRBV12-3 or TRBV12-4 combines with J gene TRBJ2-2; D is unclear. V gave up 6 bases and J gave up 1 base, with 15 bases separating them. The CDR3 totals 16 residues. CDR3: CASRISEDGNTGELFF. The CDR3 region has the DNA TGTGCCAGCAGAATTTCGGAAGACGGGAACACCGGGGAGCTGTTTTTT.

This clonotype came up a few times. The chain joins TRBV15 to TRBJ1-6, with a possible D match to TRBD1 (5 bases). The germline CDR1 and CDR2 sequences are LNHNV and YYDKDF (reference sequence). V shed 4 bases and J shed 6 bases, with 13 bases lying between them. There are 15 residues in the CDR3. In nucleotides, the CDR3 is TGTGCCACCAGCACTAGGGACGTTGGTAATTCACCCCTCCACTTT. Translating it yields CATSTRDVGNSPLHF.

This clonotype was detected only a few times. The chain uses TRBV7-2 and TRBJ2-5; 7 nucleotides align to TRBD2. Germline CDR1 SGHTA, CDR2 FQGNSA. The CDR3 contains 15 residues. After removal of 1 base from V and 11 bases from J, the junction contained 13 bases not matched to a gene. CDR3 region: CASSLVGGGYNEQYF. The CDR3 nucleotides read TGTGCCAGCAGCTTAGTTGGCGGGGGTTACAATGAGCAGTACTTC.

Only a few counts were recorded for this clonotype. This chain connects TRBV29-1 to TRBJ2-3; D gene ambiguous. V shed 4 bases and J shed 2 bases, with 13 bases lying between them. The CDR3 contains 14 residues. The germline gives CDR1 SQVTM, CDR2 ANQGSEA. The CDR3 protein is CSVGGVGLTDTQYF. As DNA, the CDR3 is TGCAGCGTTGGAGGCGTCGGGCTCACAGATACGCAGTATTTT.

The chain links TRBV7-9 to TRBJ2-1; 11 bases line up with TRBD2. The CDR3 contains 16 residues. Germline V gene lookup returns CDR1 SEHNR and CDR2 FQNEAQ (reference sequence). V lost 5 bases, J lost 5 bases, and 8 bases stayed unmatched. CDR3 sequence: CASSPLGLAEDNEQFF. The CDR3 bases are TGTGCCAGCAGCCCGCTGGGACTAGCGGAAGACAATGAGCAGTTCTTC.

The chain's CDR3 is CASSPGLAGGPYNEQYF. CDR3 in DNA: TGCGCCAGCAGCCCCGGACTAGCGGGAGGACCCTACAATGAGCAGTACTTC. V gene TRBV4-3 combines with J gene TRBJ2-5; 14 bases map to TRBD2. The trim removed 4 bases at V and 11 bases at J, leaving 15 bases unmatched. This CDR3 region has 17 residues. The germline V gene has CDR1 LGHNA and CDR2 YSLEER.

On this clonotype itself: A read error may explain this, as a much larger clone is one base away. This chain links TRBV4-1 with TRBJ2-7; 7 bases match TRBD1. The germline V gene has CDR1 MGHRA and CDR2 YSYEKL. The CDR3 runs to 14 residues. V trimming: 5 bases; J trimming: 6 bases; junction bases outside the gene matches: 10. The DNA of the CDR3 is TGCGCCAGCAGCTACCCTAGACAGGGTGGCGAGCAGTACTTC. The encoded protein is CASSYPRQGGEQYF.

This chain links TRBV6-6 with TRBJ1-4; unclear D gene. Trimming pared 6 bases from V and 6 bases from J, leaving 14 bases between. This CDR3 has 14 residues. Germline values: CDR1 MNHNY, CDR2 SVGAGI (reference sequence). In nucleotides, the CDR3 is TGTGCCAGCAGCGACACGGGGTGGGATGAAAAACTGTTTTTT. This codes for CASSDTGWDEKLFF.

This clonotype was seen once. The chain recombines TRBV10-1 with TRBJ2-3; D is perhaps TRBD1 (6 bases). The length of the CDR3 is 14 residues. From germline, CDR1 is WNHNN and CDR2 SYGVQD (reference sequence). V was cut by 5 bases and J by 0 bases, with 9 bases left in between. The CDR3 sequence is CASSHRASTDTQYF. The CDR3 nucleotides are TGCGCCAGCAGTCACAGGGCTAGCACAGATACGCAGTATTTT.

The J gene is TRBJ2-1, the V gene TRBV20-1; TRBD2 matches 9 bases. CDR1 DFQATT and CDR2 SNEGSKA come from the germline V gene (reference sequence). The CDR3 runs 17 residues. V was clipped by 0 bases and J by 0 bases; unmatched bases: 6. This CDR3 is CSARDKSGGFSYNEQFF. The CDR3 bases are TGCAGTGCTAGAGATAAAAGCGGGGGGTTCTCCTACAATGAGCAGTTCTTC.

In this sample, this clonotype turned up a few times. The V and J genes are TRBV30 and TRBJ2-7; D might be TRBD1 (6 bases). V dropped 2 bases and J dropped 0 bases, with 8 bases sitting between them. This CDR3 has 13 amino acids. Germline CDR1 is GTSNPN and CDR2 is SVGIG (reference sequence). CDR3 nucleotide sequence: TGTGCCTGGAGTCAGGACAGCTCCTACGAGCAGTACTTC. Translation: CAWSQDSSYEQYF.